This TCR beta chain was observed in a study of cytomegalovirus exposure and HLA in healthy donors. Study-wide results and limits: The classifier reportedly diagnosed cytomegalovirus status with high specificity and sensitivity. Prediction of most subjects' HLA-A and HLA-B alleles by TCR beta sequences was reportedly accurate.

As to this clone: Its antigen is not known.

The CDR3 is made up of 17 amino acids. The V segment lost 6 bases and the J segment 2 bases; nucleotides outside the gene matches: 10. CDR1 and CDR2 from the germline V gene are SEHNR and FQNEAQ (reference sequence). The PCR contained 60 Vbeta and 13 Jbeta primers. Data came from immunoSEQ multiplex PCR; TCRdb stores just in-frame clones and leaves some out. Of 100,000 to 150,000 clones detected, less than 85% appear once; the ten largest clones hold about 9.2%. Sequencing was carried out using PBMCs. This sequence originates from a man aged 25-40 years in good health and CMV-seropositive. This chain connects TRBV7-9 to TRBJ1-5; 10 positions match TRBD1. The CDR3 coding sequence is TGTGCCAGCAGTCCCGGGACAGGGGTCAGGGGCAATCAGCCCCAGCATTTT. Protein sequence: CASSPGTGVRGNQPQHF.